One T cell receptor (beta chain) is described in this entry. This receptor's antigen is unknown. There are no base qualities to consult, and no much larger clone falls within one base. The sample belongs to a study of blood T cells in healthy people across ages (dated by TCRdb to 2015 to 2017). Notes on the research overall: Template switching captured roughly one uniquely barcoded TCR beta cDNA molecule per two T cells in model experiments. Four age groups were formed from the donors: young (average approximately 17 years), middle-aged (around 37), aged (about 68) and long-lived (approximately 78). Using deep sequencing normalized with unique cDNA molecular identifiers, the study measured how TCR beta repertoire diversity changes with age. To avoid experimental bias, donors of different ages were spread randomly across the sequencing lanes. For two donors (one aged 18 to 30 and one aged 80 or older), the study analyzed two additional independent replicas of 1 million unique cDNA reads from the same blood draw.

Receptors were amplified or captured by 5' RACE. The instrument given in TCRdb is Illumina HiSeq 2500. A second PCR of roughly 6 to 12 cycles was performed with a sample-barcoded 5' primer and a J-beta primer mix. A template-switch 5' adaptor carrying 12 random nucleotides introduced a unique molecular identifier onto each TCR beta cDNA molecule. Each sample yielded at least 2.5 million CDR3-containing paired-end reads. The Mint cDNA synthesis kit, primed by a TRBC-specific oligonucleotide, was used to synthesize first-strand cDNA from all RNA. Following uracil-DNA glycosylase treatment, a first 18-cycle PCR with universal primers M1SS and BC2_uni_R was performed on all cDNA. In the paper's pipeline: For normalization, 1 million high-quality reads, each with a distinct molecular identifier, were randomly selected from each sample. Instead of being binned into consensus sequences, reads that shared molecular identifiers were thrown out. CDR3 identification, clonotype clustering and error correction used MiTCR with a Q25 quality threshold and the strictest error-elimination algorithm. Lower-bound total TCR beta diversity was estimated with a nonparametric unseen species model using Euler transformation. Starting from the raw public reads, TCRdb applied fastp trimming at Q25, assembled clones with MiXCR and retained in-frame beta chains. Duplicate CDR3 protein sequences are folded into a single record with the most common DNA and genes. Clone size and V and J calls follow TCRdb, not the original study. The sample records about 830,000 distinct CDR3 sequences, about 59% of which are singletons. The ten largest account for 28% of the sample.

Beyond this particular receptor, the publication reports: Compared with the aged group, more naive CD4+ T cells, fewer expanded clones and increased TCR diversity were shown by the long-lived group, suggesting age selection. The percentage of naive T cells measured by flow cytometry correlated strongly with observed TCR beta diversity. Because the CMV infection status of the donors was unknown, age-related changes in expanded clonotypes may potentially have been confounded. As age increased, observed TCR beta diversity per million T cells dropped in a roughly linear way, and a significant reduction was already evident by age about 40. Estimates of total diversity based on one million sequenced T cells were considered lower bounds and underestimates. Since profiling was done on bulk unsorted PBMCs, naive and antigen-experienced compartments could not be conclusively compared.

The CDR3 spans 15 residues, from the cysteine through the phenylalanine. The CDR3 DNA has 45 bases and is translated from base 1. The germline V gene provides CDR1 MNHEY and CDR2 SVGAGI. The germline ends are 12 bases apart after V is trimmed by 2 bases and J by 2 bases. Donors were 40 or so systemically healthy Caucasian individuals from Russia aged about 6 to 100 years. Each donor gave ten milliliters of peripheral blood, drawn into EDTA-treated Vacutainer tubes. Ficoll-Paque density-gradient centrifugation was used to isolate PBMCs, with at least 6 million per sample. Trizol reagent was used to extract total RNA from PBMCs, with at least 6 micrograms per sample. Naive CD45RAhigh/CD27high T cell percentages were measured by flow cytometry on a PBMC aliquot from every donor.

The chain is encoded by TRBV6-5 joined to TRBJ2-5, and possibly TRBD2, on 6 matching bases. This TCR was recovered from a young man in good health. The sequenced sample was blood. The CDR3 corresponds to CASSYGLPRQETQYF. The nucleotide sequence reads as follows: TGTGCCAGCAGTTACGGACTACCTAGACAAGAGACCCAGTACTTC.